The 20 T cell receptor beta chains in this list originate from one sample, sequenced in a study of early T cells in non-severe SARS-CoV-2 infection (dated by TCRdb to the early 2020s). To prepare the library, 5' RACE was applied. Sequencing took place on a NextSeq 500. In TCRdb, the public reads were trimmed at Q25 with fastp and aligned with MiXCR, with productive beta chains retained. Every entry covers one CDR3 protein and lists the most common genes and DNA from its rows. The sample table shows some 58,000 distinct CDR3 sequences, and around 11% are seen once. Clones ranked in the top ten supply 2.9% of the sample. The sequencing used whole blood, collected at baseline. These receptors came from an adult who was a healthcare worker with PCR-confirmed SARS-CoV-2 infection or an uninfected control (not recorded which).

Only a few counts were recorded for this clonotype. The chain employs TRBV7-2 and TRBJ2-2; D is ambiguous. This CDR3 spans 13 amino acids. Germline V gives CDR1 SGHTA, CDR2 FQGNSA. V shed 3 bases and J shed 3 bases, with 5 bases lying between them. This CDR3 is CASSLKHTGELFF. The CDR3 DNA reads TGTGCCAGCAGCTTGAAACACACCGGGGAGCTGTTTTTT. The full variable domain, with the rest looked up from reference TRBV7-2 and TRBJ2-2, is GAGVSQSPSNKVTEKGKDVELRCDPISGHTALYWYRQSLGQGLEFLIYFQGNSAPDKSGLPSDRFSAERTGGSVSTLTIQRTQQEDSAVYLCASSLKHTGELFFGEGSRLTVL.

With respect to this clonotype: The germline gene is not matched at one end of the junction; a read error may be the cause. This chain uses TRBV5-4 with TRBJ2-3; 7 bases agree with TRBD2. The CDR3 spans 15 residues. Per germline, CDR1 SGHNT and CDR2 YYREEE (reference sequence). Here the CDR3 reads CVSSWERGDPDTQYF. The CDR3 bases are TGTGTCAGCAGCTGGGAGCGGGGAGACCCAGATACGCAGTATTTT.

About this clonotype itself: Likely a read error: the CDR3 ends without its conserved phenylalanine or tryptophan. The DNA is omitted, as the CDR3 cannot be located on it reliably, and the CDR3 follows TCRdb's listing. V usage is TRBV6-6 and J usage is TRBJ2-7; TRBD2 is the table's D call and was not checked against the DNA. CDR1 is MNHNY, CDR2 SVGAGI, per germline (reference sequence). The CDR3 length equals 15 residues, ends included. Here the CDR3 reads CASSYSTSNTGLLNS.

This clonotype was picked up a small number of times. V usage is TRBV20-1 and J usage is TRBJ2-5, with D perhaps given as TRBD1 or TRBD2 (6 bases each). The CDR3 totals 14 residues. Germline V lookup: CDR1 DFQATT, CDR2 SNEGSKA (reference sequence). Trimming took 0 bases from V and 5 from J, leaving 13 bases between them. CDR3 sequence (DNA): TGCAGTGCTAGAGATGGGGGGCAAAGTGAGACCCAGTACTTC. Protein sequence: CSARDGGQSETQYF.

The chain is built from TRBV7-8 and TRBJ2-7; 7 bases map to TRBD1. The CDR3 runs 17 residues. The junction had 12 bases not matched to a gene; V was cut back by 1 base and J by 3 bases. Germline CDR1 SGHVS, CDR2 FQNEAQ. The CDR3 loop reads CASSLGTPQGPGYEQYF. The CDR3, as DNA: TGTGCCAGCAGCTTAGGGACCCCACAGGGGCCGGGCTACGAGCAGTACTTC.

This sequence joins TRBV7-6 and TRBJ1-6, with D hard to call. CDR1 is SGHVS and CDR2 is FNYEAQ in the germline V gene. This CDR3 has 17 amino acids. V lost 1 base, J lost 0 bases, and 10 bases lay in between. The CDR3 nucleotides are TGTGCCAGCAGCTTAGTGGCGGGGAGCTCCTATAATTCACCCCTCCACTTT. Protein sequence: CASSLVAGSSYNSPLHF.

This clonotype was seen at least ten times. DNA of the CDR3: TGTGCCAGCAGCCCCACACTGACGATGAACACTGAAGCTTTCTTT. Translation: CASSPTLTMNTEAFF. V usage is TRBV3-1 and J usage is TRBJ1-1; D is undetermined. There are 15 residues in the CDR3. V was clipped by 4 bases and J by 0 bases, with 12 bases between them. Germline CDR1 LGHDT, CDR2 YNNKEL (reference sequence). The full variable domain, in which reference TRBV3-1 and TRBJ1-1 provide the parts outside the CDR3, is DTAVSQTPKYLVTQMGNDKSIKCEQNLGHDTMYWYKQDSKKFLKIMFSYNNKELIINETVPNRFSPKSPDKAHLNLHINSLELGDSAVYFCASSPTLTMNTEAFFGQGTRLTVV.

The chain employs TRBV7-6 and TRBJ2-5; 8 nucleotides align to TRBD2. Germline V gene lookup returns CDR1 SGHVS and CDR2 FNYEAQ. V shed 5 bases and J 1 base; nucleotides not matched to a gene: 3. This CDR3 spans 14 amino acids. CDR3 nucleotides: TGTGCCAGCAGCCATAGCGGGGCCCAAGAGACCCAGTACTTC. It translates to CASSHSGAQETQYF. The full variable domain, completed using reference TRBV7-6 and TRBJ2-5, is GAGVSQSPRYKVTKRGQDVALRCDPISGHVSLYWYRQALGQGPEFLTYFNYEAQQDKSGLPNDRFSAERPEGSISTLTIQRTEQRDSAMYRCASSHSGAQETQYFGPGTRLLVL.

This clonotype was counted at least ten times. The junction departs from the called germline gene at one end, perhaps through a read error. V is TRBV7-7 and J is TRBJ2-5, with a weak D call TRBD2 (6 bases). The CDR3 covers 14 residues. From germline, CDR1 is SSHAT and CDR2 FNYEAQ (reference sequence). This chain's CDR3 is CASSAEGSQETQYF. CDR3 bases: TGTGCTAGCAGCGCGGAGGGCAGCCAAGAGACCCAGTACTTC.

The rearrangement joins TRBV12-3 or TRBV12-4 to TRBJ2-5; no reliable D call. CDR3 length: 15 residues. The germline V and J ends were trimmed by 3 bases and 6 bases, with 17 bases remaining between them. CDR3 sequence (DNA): TGTGCCAGCAGTTTCGGGCCCTCAGAGGAACAGACCCAGTACTTC. This encodes CASSFGPSEEQTQYF.

This chain links TRBV10-3 with TRBJ2-3, with TRBD2 matching over 7 bases. The CDR3 is 16 residues long. After removal of 4 bases from V and 3 bases from J, the junction contained 10 bases not matched to a gene. The germline V gene has CDR1 ENHRY and CDR2 SYGVKD. This chain's CDR3 is CAISVSAGPTTDTQYF. CDR3 nucleotide sequence: TGTGCCATCAGTGTTTCAGCGGGGCCCACTACAGATACGCAGTATTTT.

This clonotype has a handful of counts. V usage is TRBV14 and J usage is TRBJ1-6; D is ambiguous. V lost 0 bases, J lost 10 bases, and 13 bases lay in between. The CDR3 has 15 amino acids. Germline loops: CDR1 SGHDN, CDR2 FVKESK. Here the CDR3 reads CASSQEGRLWSPLHF. CDR3 nucleotide sequence: TGTGCCAGCAGCCAAGAAGGAAGGTTGTGGTCACCCCTCCACTTT. The whole variable domain, filled in from reference TRBV14 and TRBJ1-6, reads EAGVTQFPSHSVIEKGQTVTLRCDPISGHDNLYWYRRVMGKEIKFLLHFVKESKQDESGMPNNRFLAERTGGTYSTLKVQPAELEDSGVYFCASSQEGRLWSPLHFGNGTRLTVT.

For this clonotype: The conserved phenylalanine or tryptophan normally closing the CDR3 is absent here, so this likely arose from a read error. This chain links TRBV19 with TRBJ2-4; TRBD2 aligns across 7 bases. The V and J ends lost 5 bases and 7 bases, in that order; junction bases with no gene match: 14. The CDR3 spans 16 residues. The germline CDR1 and CDR2 sequences are LNHDA and SQIVND (reference sequence). The chain's CDR3 is CASSPGTTRVGNIQYI. CDR3 coding DNA: TGTGCCAGTAGTCCCGGGACTACGCGGGTCGGGAACATTCAGTACATC.

In its sample, this clonotype was seen a few times. The chain joins TRBV11-2 to TRBJ2-7, with D possibly TRBD2 on 7 matching bases. There are 18 residues in the CDR3. Germline assignment: CDR1 SGHAT and CDR2 FQNNGV. Between the trimmed V and J ends, which lost 4 bases and 3 bases, there was a span of 25 bases. The CDR3: CASSSLGGGVQPNYEQYF. The CDR3 DNA reads as TGTGCCAGCAGCTCATTAGGGGGGGGCGTTCAGCCCAACTACGAGCAGTACTTC.

Here the CDR3 DNA reads TGTGCCAGCAGCCCCAAGTTCCGGGACAGGGAGGGGGAGCAGTTCTTC. This translates into CASSPKFRDREGEQFF. This chain links TRBV7-8 with TRBJ2-1; 9 positions agree with TRBD1. This CDR3 has 16 amino acids. V lost 5 bases, J lost 10 bases, and 15 bases stayed unmatched. The V gene's germline CDR1 is SGHVS and CDR2 FQNEAQ.

The chain employs TRBV20-1 and TRBJ1-2; D might be TRBD1 (5 bases). The germline V gene has CDR1 DFQATT and CDR2 SNEGSKA (reference sequence). CDR3 length equals 10 residues. Trimming cost V 5 bases and J 8 bases, with 9 bases left between them. CDR3 sequence (DNA): TGCAGTGCTCGGAGGGGAGGCTACACCTTC. It yields the protein CSARRGGYTF.

This clonotype showed up just a few times. The chain recombines TRBV12-3 or TRBV12-4 with TRBJ2-5, with D perhaps matching TRBD2 (7 bases). The V gene lost 9 bases and the J gene lost 4 bases, with 15 bases spanning the gap. This CDR3 has 13 amino acids. The CDR3: CASLGGPRETQYF. CDR3 DNA sequence: TGTGCCAGTCTGGGGGGGCCGCGAGAGACCCAGTACTTC.

In this sample, this clonotype turned up a few times. J is TRBJ2-5 and V is TRBV7-9, with 7 nucleotides matching TRBD1. Germline-derived CDR1 and CDR2 are SEHNR and FQNEAQ (reference sequence). The CDR3 is 15 residues long. The V segment lost 5 bases and the J segment 2 bases; nucleotides outside the gene matches: 8. CDR3 region: CASSKRGQTQETQYF. DNA for the CDR3: TGTGCCAGCAGCAAACGGGGACAGACGCAAGAGACCCAGTACTTC.

The chain couples TRBV5-6 to TRBJ2-7; possible D gene TRBD2, 5 bases. V lost 6 bases and J 5 bases, leaving 18 bases between the germline ends. This CDR3 spans 14 amino acids. The germline gives CDR1 SGHDT, CDR2 YYEEEE. CDR3 sequence reads: CASTERYRTDEQYF. The DNA of the CDR3 is TGTGCCAGCACCGAAAGATATAGGACTGACGAGCAGTACTTC.

This clonotype was detected only a few times. The rearrangement links TRBV6-6 to TRBJ2-3, with D tentatively TRBD1 (5 bases). This CDR3 contains 13 residues. CDR1 and CDR2 (germline): MNHNY, SVGAGI (reference sequence). V was shortened by 5 bases and J by 6 bases, with 12 bases between the two germline ends. CDR3 DNA: TGTGCCAGCAGTCTTCCCAACAGGGATACGCAGTATTTT. Translating it yields CASSLPNRDTQYF.